This T cell receptor beta chain was captured by sequencing in a study of T cells after yellow fever vaccination. About the research overall: Low-cell-number fractions were prepared with SMART-Seq v4 Ultra Low Input.

Regarding the study as a whole: Relatively few clonotypes were ones that appeared in both CD4 and CD8 compartments. Most clones from primary vaccination were detected again post-booster (roughly 95% CD4, 88% CD8).

About this clonotype: The antigen remains undetermined.

TCRdb re-called the 5' RACE reads through MiXCR, storing one row per CDR3 protein. The sample has 500,000 to 650,000 distinct CDR3 sequences, around an eighth seen once. The CDR3 sequence is 16 residues long. V was pared by 5 bases and J by 0 bases, with 16 bases between. V is TRBV12-3 or TRBV12-4 and J is TRBJ1-2, with unresolved D. Sequencing was performed on PBMCs, taken on the day of the yellow fever booster vaccination. The TCR sequence derives from a young man who received the YFV17D yellow fever vaccine. CDR3 sequence reads: CASSPQSGTANYGYTF. CDR3 DNA sequence: TGTGCCAGCAGTCCGCAAAGCGGAACAGCTAACTATGGCTACACCTTC.